These 23 T cell receptor beta chains were sequenced from one sample in a study of control samples from healthy donors and cancer patients. Clones were read by immunoSEQ multiplex PCR, and TCRdb kept only the in-frame ones, dropping some. The sample has around 80,000 clones, 89% seen once; the top ten hold 5.5%. Material: blood. Every receptor here comes from a man aged 50 to 59 in good health.

The chain has TRBV6-5 and TRBJ1-2, with a possible D match to TRBD1 (5 bases). The CDR3 sequence is 15 residues long. V dropped 6 bases and J dropped 7 bases, with 21 bases sitting between them. Per the germline V gene, CDR1 is MNHEY and CDR2 is SVGAGI. The CDR3 loop is CASSGRQSLLGGYTF. The CDR3 DNA reads as TGTGCCAGCAGCGGGAGACAGTCCCTGTTGGGTGGCTACACCTTC.

The chain is built from TRBV13 and TRBJ2-7; a possible D gene is TRBD2 (6 bases). The germline V gene has CDR1 PRHDT and CDR2 FYEKMQ (reference sequence). V was cut by 2 bases and J by 7 bases, with 15 bases left in between. This CDR3 has 14 amino acids. The CDR3 region has the DNA TGTGCCAGCAGCTTAAGAGGCGGGACCGAGGAGCAGTACTTC. Translation gives CASSLRGGTEEQYF.

The rearrangement joins TRBV30 to TRBJ2-3; D possibly matches TRBD1 or TRBD2 (7 bases each). This CDR3 is built from 14 residues. The germline CDR1 and CDR2 sequences are GTSNPN and SVGIG (reference sequence). V was trimmed by 5 bases and J by 7 bases, leaving 19 bases between them. The CDR3, as DNA: TGTGCCTGGGACCAGGGGGGGGGCACGAATACGCAGTATTTT. Amino acid sequence: CAWDQGGGTNTQYF.

This clone was found a few times. In the same sample, other DNA sequences code for this CDR3. The CDR3 sequence: CASSLDGGRTGELFF. CDR3 sequence (DNA): TGTGCCAGCAGCTTGGACGGGGGTCGAACCGGGGAGCTGTTTTTT. V usage is TRBV5-6 and J usage is TRBJ2-2; possible D gene TRBD2, 6 bases. V lost 0 bases and J lost 5, with 11 bases in between. CDR1 is SGHDT, CDR2 YYEEEE, per germline. This CDR3 spans 15 amino acids.

This chain joins TRBV14 and TRBJ2-3; D is uncertain. The V end was cut by 2 bases, the J end by 7 bases, with 10 bases between. CDR3 length equals 13 residues. Per the germline V gene, CDR1 is SGHDN and CDR2 is FVKESK. CDR3 DNA sequence: TGTGCCAGCAGCCAACCGCGTACGAATACGCAGTATTTT. Residues: CASSQPRTNTQYF.

The genes are TRBV3-1 (or the pseudogene TRBV3-2) and TRBJ1-3; the match to TRBD1 covers 8 bases. Germline CDR1 LGHDT, CDR2 YNNKEL (reference sequence). This CDR3 region has 15 residues. V lost 1 base to trimming and J lost 6 bases; unmatched junction nucleotides: 5. The CDR3 sequence is CASSQAGGAVNTIYF. Written as DNA, the CDR3 is TGTGCCAGCAGCCAAGCAGGGGGCGCCGTAAACACCATATATTTT.

The chain combines TRBV6-5 with TRBJ1-6; no definite D call. Trimming cost V 5 bases and J 8 bases, with 7 bases left between them. CDR3 length: 12 residues. CDR1 and CDR2 (germline): MNHEY, SVGAGI. CDR3 coding DNA: TGTGCCAGCAGTATGCGGGATTCACCCCTCCACTTT. This gives the protein CASSMRDSPLHF.

The chain links TRBV12-3 or TRBV12-4 to TRBJ1-2; TRBD1 matches 7 bases. After removal of 3 bases from V and 8 bases from J, the junction contained 6 bases not matched to a gene. This CDR3 is 13 amino acids long. CDR3 DNA sequence: TGTGCCAGCAGTTTGACAGGGTTGGGCGGCTACACCTTC. It translates to CASSLTGLGGYTF.

J is TRBJ2-3 and V is TRBV6-6, with 9 bases that match TRBD1. The CDR3 sequence is 16 residues long. Trimming removed 6 bases from V and 3 bases from J; junction bases left unmatched: 10. The germline V gene has CDR1 MNHNY and CDR2 SVGAGI (reference sequence). The CDR3 loop reads CASRPPGTGWTDTQYF. The CDR3 coding sequence is TGTGCCAGCAGACCTCCTGGGACAGGGTGGACAGATACGCAGTATTTT.

Here the CDR3 reads CASSQTGGQPYGYTF. DNA for the CDR3: TGCGCCAGCAGCCAGACCGGTGGGCAGCCCTATGGCTACACCTTC. The V gene is TRBV4-1, the J gene TRBJ1-2; unclear D gene. Deletions cut 3 bases from V and 4 bases from J, with 15 bases between. The germline gives CDR1 MGHRA, CDR2 YSYEKL. The CDR3 consists of 15 residues.

CDR3 region: CASSLVGGNEQFF. As DNA, the CDR3 is TGTGCCAGCAGTTTAGTGGGTGGGAATGAGCAGTTCTTC. The gene calls are TRBV12-3 or TRBV12-4 and TRBJ2-1; D is undetermined. There are 13 residues in the CDR3. The V gene lost 1 base and the J gene lost 7 bases, with 8 bases spanning the gap.

This clone was detected many times. The sample contains more than one DNA sequence encoding this CDR3. The CDR3 here is CASSLGGPGANVLTF. As DNA, the CDR3 is TGTGCCAGCAGCTTGGGCGGACCCGGGGCCAACGTCCTGACTTTC. The V call is TRBV5-6, the J call TRBJ2-6; D unclear. The ends were cut back, 0 bases at V and 4 bases at J, with 8 bases in the middle. CDR3 size: 15 residues. Per germline, CDR1 SGHDT and CDR2 YYEEEE.

CDR3 in amino acids: CASSLYTGTGGAKGYTF. CDR3 coding DNA: TGCGCCAGCAGCTTGTACACCGGGACAGGGGGCGCGAAGGGCTACACCTTC. The chain combines TRBV5-1 with TRBJ1-2; 12 bases match TRBD1. Unmatched junction bases numbered 12, after V lost 1 base and J lost 8 bases. The CDR3 consists of 17 residues. Per germline, CDR1 SGHRS and CDR2 YFSETQ.

The chain employs TRBV11-3 and TRBJ2-6; unclear D gene. The CDR3 runs to 12 residues. V gave up 1 base and J gave up 12 bases, with 7 bases separating them. Germline values: CDR1 SGHNT, CDR2 YENEEA. CDR3 nucleotides: TGTGCCAGCAGCTTAGCCCCCCTCGTCCTGACTTTC. Amino acid sequence: CASSLAPLVLTF.

This chain links TRBV1 with TRBJ2-6; TRBD1 is the table's D call, not checked against the DNA. TRBV1 is a known pseudogene. CDR3 length: 17 residues. The CDR3 spells CTSSAYRGHSGANVLTF. The CDR3 DNA follows: TGCACCAGCAGCGCTTACAGGGGGCACTCTGGGGCCAACGTCCTGACTTTC.

The chain recombines TRBV6-2 or TRBV6-3 with TRBJ1-6, with 8 bases matching TRBD1. CDR1 MNHEY and CDR2 SVGEGT come from the germline V gene. This CDR3 is 15 amino acids long. Losses at the gene ends were 5 bases for V and 10 bases for J; bases not matched to a gene: 10. The CDR3 loop reads CASSRNRGSESPLHF. The DNA for the CDR3 is TGTGCCAGCAGTCGGAACAGGGGGTCTGAATCACCCCTCCACTTT.

To note about this clone: At one of its ends the junction is not consistent with the germline gene, which may arise from a read error. V usage is TRBV6-5 and J usage is TRBJ1-1, with 7 bases aligning to TRBD1. The CDR3 spans 13 residues. Germline-derived CDR1 and CDR2 are MNHEY and SVGAGI. The CDR3 nucleotides read TGTGCCGGCAGAGCCGACAGGGCAACTGAAGCTTTCTTT. Translation: CAGRADRATEAFF.

The chain combines TRBV4-1 with TRBJ2-5; TRBD2 is a possible D gene (6 bases). V lost 1 base and J 1 base, leaving 16 bases between the germline ends. Germline-derived CDR1 and CDR2 are MGHRA and YSYEKL. This CDR3 region has 17 residues. The CDR3 region has the DNA TGCGCCAGCAGCCAAGTGCGGGGAGCCGGTCTCCAAGAGACCCAGTACTTC. Residues: CASSQVRGAGLQETQYF.

V gene TRBV2 combines with J gene TRBJ1-4; D is perhaps TRBD1 (6 bases). V lost 0 bases and J lost 5, with 13 bases in between. Germline CDR1 reads SNHLY; CDR2 reads FYNNEI. CDR3 size: 16 residues. The CDR3 reads CASSEAGGQRNEKLFF. CDR3 sequence (DNA): TGTGCCAGCAGTGAAGCGGGGGGACAAAGGAATGAAAAACTGTTTTTT. Full variable domain (outside the CDR3, taken from reference TRBV2 and TRBJ1-4): EPEVTQTPSHQVTQMGQEVILRCVPISNHLYFYWYRQILGQKVEFLVSFYNNEISEKSEIFDDQFSVERPDGSNFTLKIRSTKLEDSAMYFCASSEAGGQRNEKLFFGSGTQLSVL.

CDR3 nucleotides: TGTGCCAGCAGCCCTCGGGGGGTAGGCACTGAAGCTTTCTTT. It yields the protein CASSPRGVGTEAFF. The genes are TRBV7-8 and TRBJ1-1; D perhaps matches TRBD1 (5 bases). The CDR3 has 14 amino acids. Trimming cost V 5 bases and J 4 bases, with 14 bases left between them. CDR1 SGHVS and CDR2 FQNEAQ come from the germline V gene.

The chain is built from TRBV5-8 and TRBJ1-6; D is undetermined. The CDR3 runs to 14 residues. V gave up 2 bases and J gave up 7 bases, with 10 bases separating them. Per the germline V gene, CDR1 is SGHTS and CDR2 is YDEGEE. Written as DNA, the CDR3 is TGTGCCAGCAGCTTAGTTCAGGTGAATTCACCCCTCCACTTT. It codes for CASSLVQVNSPLHF.

The chain links TRBV9 to TRBJ2-7, with 7 bases lining up with TRBD1. The CDR3 loop spans 12 amino acids. The germline V gene encodes CDR1 SGDLS and CDR2 YYNGEE. V lost 4 bases, J lost 5 bases, and 3 bases stayed unmatched. The DNA for the CDR3 is TGTGCCAGCAGCACCAGGGGGAACGAGCAGTACTTC. Encoded protein: CASSTRGNEQYF.

The V call is TRBV18, the J call TRBJ1-6; no reliable D call. Trimming cost V 3 bases and J 3 bases, with 18 bases left between them. This CDR3 spans 18 amino acids. The germline V gene has CDR1 KGHSH and CDR2 LQKENI. The CDR3 sequence: CASSPIQPRLDYNSPLHF. CDR3 sequence (DNA): TGTGCCAGCTCACCTATACAGCCCCGATTAGACTATAATTCACCCCTCCACTTT.